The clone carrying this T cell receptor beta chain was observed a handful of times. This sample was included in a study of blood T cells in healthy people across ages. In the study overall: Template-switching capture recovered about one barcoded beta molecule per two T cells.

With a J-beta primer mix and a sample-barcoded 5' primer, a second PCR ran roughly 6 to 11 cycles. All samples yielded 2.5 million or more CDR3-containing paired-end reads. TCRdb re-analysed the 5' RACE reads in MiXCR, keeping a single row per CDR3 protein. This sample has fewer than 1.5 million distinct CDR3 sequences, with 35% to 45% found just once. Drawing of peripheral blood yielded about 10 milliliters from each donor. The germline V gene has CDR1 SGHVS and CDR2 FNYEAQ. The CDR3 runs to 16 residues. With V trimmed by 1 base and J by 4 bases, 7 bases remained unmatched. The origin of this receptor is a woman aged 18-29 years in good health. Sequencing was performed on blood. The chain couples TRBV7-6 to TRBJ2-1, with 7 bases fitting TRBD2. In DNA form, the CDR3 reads TGTGCCAGCAGCTTAGAGGCGGCTAGCGGATACAATGAGCAGTTCTTC. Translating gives CASSLEAASGYNEQFF.